This TCR beta chain comes out of a study of graft-versus-host responses after intestinal transplantation. The trim removed 2 bases at V and 4 bases at J, leaving 8 bases unmatched. Germline V lookup: CDR1 SGDLS, CDR2 YYNGEE. CDR3 size: 15 residues. The repertoire was sequenced with immunoSEQ multiplex PCR; TCRdb's copy has only in-frame clones and lacks some. The data contain around 77,000 clones, around 95% of them singletons. Concerning this clone: The antigen is not known.

Material: unstimulated CD8+ T cells sorted from spleen or lymph node cells, obtained before intestinal transplant. This TCR was recovered from a human donor who received an intestinal transplant. The rearrangement joins TRBV9 to TRBJ2-7, with 8 bases fitting TRBD2. This chain's CDR3 is CASSVTPGLEYEQYF. As DNA, the CDR3 is TGTGCCAGCAGCGTGACTCCGGGACTAGAGTACGAGCAGTACTTC.